Sequencing of this TCR beta chain was carried out in a study of OX40 agonist ivuxolimab in advanced cancers. Germline loops: CDR1 MNHEY, CDR2 SVGAGI. With 5 bases removed from V and 3 bases from J, the gap between germline ends came to 10 bases. The CDR3 covers 14 residues. TCRdb keeps only in-frame clones here, not all; method: immunoSEQ multiplex PCR. The table shows 30,000 to 35,000 clones, with roughly nine tenths occurring only once. The V call is TRBV6-5, the J call TRBJ2-2; unclear D gene. The source material was CD4+ or CD8+ T cells sorted from blood, sampled in a trial of the OX40 agonist ivuxolimab. This TCR was recovered from an adult with an advanced solid tumor such as melanoma, head and neck, liver or kidney cancer. This CDR3 reads CASSLGPHTGELFF. The CDR3 region has the DNA TGTGCCAGCAGTCTCGGACCGCACACCGGGGAGCTGTTTTTT.